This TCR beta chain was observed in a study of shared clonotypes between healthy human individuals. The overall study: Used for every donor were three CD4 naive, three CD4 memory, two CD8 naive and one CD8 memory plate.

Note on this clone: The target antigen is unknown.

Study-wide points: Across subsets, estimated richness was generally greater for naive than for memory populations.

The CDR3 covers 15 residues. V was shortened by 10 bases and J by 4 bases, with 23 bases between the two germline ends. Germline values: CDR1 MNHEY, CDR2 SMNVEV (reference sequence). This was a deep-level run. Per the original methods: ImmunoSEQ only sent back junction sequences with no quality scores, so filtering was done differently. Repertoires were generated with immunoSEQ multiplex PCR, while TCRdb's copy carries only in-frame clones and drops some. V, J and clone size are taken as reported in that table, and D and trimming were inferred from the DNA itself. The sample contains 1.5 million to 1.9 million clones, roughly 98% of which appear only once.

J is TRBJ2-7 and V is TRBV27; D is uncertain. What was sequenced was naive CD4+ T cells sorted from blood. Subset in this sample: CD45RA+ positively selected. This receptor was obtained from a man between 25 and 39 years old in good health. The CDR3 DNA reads TGTGCCACCCAGAAAGTCCTCCGGCAGTCTTACGAGCAGTACTTC. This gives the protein CATQKVLRQSYEQYF.